Listed below are T cell receptor beta chains from one sample, sequenced in a study of HIV-infected patients and healthy controls. TCRdb passed the 5' RACE reads through MiXCR, listing each CDR3 protein once. Found here are tens of thousands of distinct CDR3 sequences, 8.5% to 9% of them singletons; the top ten hold 3% to 4.5%. What was sequenced was blood. The source of these receptors is an adult in good health. Each CDR3 is given with its conserved first and last residue. The order of the fields is CDR3 length, J gene, D gene, V gene, clone size, CDR3 protein, CDR3 DNA. The D gene is left open where the match is weak. Size values are once, few and many counts, or a class for expanded clones, and some rows have none.

CDR3 length: 15; J gene: TRBJ2-1; D gene: TRBD2; V gene: TRBV11-2; clone size: .; CDR3 protein: CASSSLAGGGNEQFF; CDR3 DNA: TGTGCCAGCAGCTCATTAGCGGGGGGTGGAAATGAGCAGTTCTTC
CDR3 length: 13; J gene: TRBJ1-6; D gene: .; V gene: TRBV6-5; clone size: .; CDR3 protein: CASSNRENSPLHF; CDR3 DNA: TGTGCCAGCAGTAACAGGGAGAATTCACCCCTCCACTTT
CDR3 length: 15; J gene: TRBJ1-2; D gene: TRBD1; V gene: TRBV12-3/TRBV12-4; clone size: .; CDR3 protein: CASSPPGQGSYGYTF; CDR3 DNA: TGTGCCAGCAGTCCCCCGGGACAGGGGAGCTATGGCTACACCTTC
CDR3 length: 17; J gene: TRBJ2-3; D gene: TRBD2; V gene: TRBV5-1; clone size: few; CDR3 protein: CASSPWTSGGYTDTQYF; CDR3 DNA: TGCGCCAGCAGCCCATGGACTAGCGGGGGGTACACAGATACGCAGTATTTT
CDR3 length: 17; J gene: TRBJ1-5; D gene: .; V gene: TRBV7-9; clone size: few; CDR3 protein: CASSGAVSVYSNQPQHF; CDR3 DNA: TGTGCCAGCAGCGGGGCCGTCAGCGTTTATAGCAATCAGCCCCAGCATTTT
CDR3 length: 14; J gene: TRBJ2-5; D gene: TRBD1; V gene: TRBV11-2; clone size: few; CDR3 protein: CASSLDRGHETQYF; CDR3 DNA: TGTGCCAGCAGCTTAGACAGGGGGCACGAGACCCAGTACTTC
CDR3 length: 14; J gene: TRBJ1-5; D gene: .; V gene: TRBV7-9; clone size: .; CDR3 protein: CASSLGGVRQPQHF; CDR3 DNA: TGTGCCAGCAGCTTAGGAGGGGTGCGTCAGCCCCAGCATTTT
CDR3 length: 15; J gene: TRBJ2-1; D gene: .; V gene: TRBV20-1; clone size: many; CDR3 protein: CSARDRGQIYNEQFF; CDR3 DNA: TGCAGTGCTAGAGATAGGGGACAAATATACAATGAGCAGTTCTTC
CDR3 length: 17; J gene: TRBJ2-3; D gene: TRBD2; V gene: TRBV20-1; clone size: .; CDR3 protein: CSALPASGGVGADTQYF; CDR3 DNA: TGCAGTGCCCTCCCGGCTAGCGGGGGGGTTGGTGCAGATACGCAGTATTTT
CDR3 length: 15; J gene: TRBJ1-6; D gene: TRBD1; V gene: TRBV18; clone size: many; CDR3 protein: CASSGLRTGESPLHF; CDR3 DNA: TGTGCCAGCTCGGGTCTGAGGACAGGGGAATCACCCCTCCACTTT
CDR3 length: 12; J gene: TRBJ2-5; D gene: .; V gene: TRBV13; clone size: few; CDR3 protein: CASSLERGTQYF; CDR3 DNA: TGTGCCAGCAGCCTGGAACGGGGGACCCAGTACTTC
CDR3 length: 13; J gene: TRBJ2-1; D gene: .; V gene: TRBV20-1; clone size: many; CDR3 protein: CSARDAREYEQFF; CDR3 DNA: TGCAGTGCTAGAGACGCCAGGGAATATGAGCAGTTCTTC
CDR3 length: 15; J gene: TRBJ1-2; D gene: .; V gene: TRBV6-2/TRBV6-3; clone size: many; CDR3 protein: CASSPEKDSLYGYTF; CDR3 DNA: TGTGCCAGCAGCCCAGAGAAGGACAGTCTCTATGGCTACACCTTC
CDR3 length: 16; J gene: TRBJ2-4; D gene: .; V gene: TRBV27; clone size: many; CDR3 protein: CASSIRQGLAKNIQYF; CDR3 DNA: TGTGCCAGCAGTATTCGGCAGGGACTAGCCAAAAACATTCAGTACTTC
CDR3 length: 10; J gene: TRBJ1-1; D gene: .; V gene: TRBV19; clone size: .; CDR3 protein: CASMAAEAFF; CDR3 DNA: TGTGCCAGTATGGCCGCTGAAGCTTTCTTT
CDR3 length: 14; J gene: TRBJ2-3; D gene: TRBD1; V gene: TRBV27; clone size: many; CDR3 protein: CASSETGLADTQYF; CDR3 DNA: TGTGCCTCTTCAGAGACAGGGCTGGCAGATACGCAGTATTTT
CDR3 length: 11; J gene: TRBJ1-2; D gene: .; V gene: TRBV20-1; clone size: .; CDR3 protein: CSAIKQVRYTF; CDR3 DNA: TGCAGTGCTATAAAACAAGTTCGCTACACCTTC
CDR3 length: 19; J gene: TRBJ2-2; D gene: TRBD1; V gene: TRBV19; clone size: many; CDR3 protein: CASSMGYESGGSLTGELFF; CDR3 DNA: TGTGCCAGTAGTATGGGTTATGAGTCAGGGGGCTCTCTAACCGGGGAGCTGTTTTTT
CDR3 length: 12; J gene: TRBJ1-1; D gene: .; V gene: TRBV7-9; clone size: few; CDR3 protein: CASSPLNTEAFF; CDR3 DNA: TGTGCCAGCAGCCCCTTGAACACTGAAGCTTTCTTT
CDR3 length: 14; J gene: TRBJ1-5; D gene: TRBD1; V gene: TRBV19; clone size: few; CDR3 protein: CASNRQGANQPQHF; CDR3 DNA: TGTGCCAGTAATCGACAGGGGGCGAATCAGCCCCAGCATTTT
CDR3 length: 11; J gene: TRBJ1-1; D gene: .; V gene: TRBV29-1; clone size: many; CDR3 protein: CSVETRPGAFF; CDR3 DNA: TGCAGCGTTGAAACAAGGCCAGGAGCTTTCTTT
CDR3 length: 15; J gene: TRBJ2-1; D gene: TRBD2; V gene: TRBV11-2; clone size: many; CDR3 protein: CASSLTSGGYNEQFF; CDR3 DNA: TGTGCCAGCAGCCTGACTAGCGGGGGCTACAATGAGCAGTTCTTC
CDR3 length: 14; J gene: TRBJ1-6; D gene: .; V gene: TRBV4-2; clone size: .; CDR3 protein: CASSQESLNSPLHF; CDR3 DNA: TGTGCCAGCAGCCAAGAGTCCCTCAATTCACCCCTCCACTTT
CDR3 length: 15; J gene: TRBJ1-5; D gene: TRBD1; V gene: TRBV15; clone size: .; CDR3 protein: CATSDGQGGSQPQHF; CDR3 DNA: TGTGCCACCAGCGATGGACAGGGAGGATCTCAGCCCCAGCATTTT